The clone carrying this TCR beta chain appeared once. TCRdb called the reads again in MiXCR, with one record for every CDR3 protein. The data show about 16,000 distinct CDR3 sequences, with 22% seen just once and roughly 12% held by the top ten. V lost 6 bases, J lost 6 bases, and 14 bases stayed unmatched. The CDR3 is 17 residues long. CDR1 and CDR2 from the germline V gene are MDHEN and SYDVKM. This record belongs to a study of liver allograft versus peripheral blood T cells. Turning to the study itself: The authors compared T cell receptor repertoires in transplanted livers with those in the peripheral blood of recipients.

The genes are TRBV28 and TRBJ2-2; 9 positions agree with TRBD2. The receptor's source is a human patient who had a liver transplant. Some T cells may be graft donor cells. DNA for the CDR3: TGTGCCAGCAGCCCCCCCCCGGGACTAGCCCCTGCCGGGGAGCTGTTTTTT. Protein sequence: CASSPPPGLAPAGELFF.